This is a list of T cell receptor beta chains from one sample in a study of beta chain features in type 1 diabetes. Libraries were prepared by immunoSEQ multiplex PCR; TCRdb keeps only in-frame clonotypes and omits some of them. The table records 250,000 to 300,000 clones, approximately 25% of them present only once. Sequencing used naive CD4+ T cells from blood. The receptors were sampled from a woman younger than 45 with type 1 diabetes. Both conserved end residues are part of each CDR3. D genes are given only for firm matches. Clone size, where shown, is once, few, many, or a class for clones that have expanded.

CDR3 length: 13; J gene: TRBJ2-3; clone size: -; D gene: -; V gene: TRBV9; CDR3 DNA: TGTGCCAGCAGCGTAGGTGGGGGGGATACGCAGTATTTT; CDR3 protein: CASSVGGGDTQYF
CDR3 length: 12; J gene: TRBJ2-7; clone size: -; D gene: -; V gene: TRBV18; CDR3 DNA: TGTGCCAGCTCACCACCGTCCGGGGAGCAGTACTTC; CDR3 protein: CASSPPSGEQYF
CDR3 length: 11; J gene: TRBJ2-7; clone size: few; D gene: TRBD1; V gene: TRBV29-1; CDR3 DNA: TGCAGCGTGACAGGGGCCTACGAGCAGTACTTC; CDR3 protein: CSVTGAYEQYF
CDR3 length: 13; J gene: TRBJ2-1; clone size: -; D gene: -; V gene: TRBV5-1; CDR3 DNA: TGCGCCAGCAGCCACCCGGCCTACAATGAGCAGTTCTTC; CDR3 protein: CASSHPAYNEQFF
CDR3 length: 15; J gene: TRBJ2-5; clone size: -; D gene: TRBD2; V gene: TRBV29-1; CDR3 DNA: TGCAGCGTTGGACTAGCGGGAGTGGAGGCGGAGACCCAGTACTTC; CDR3 protein: CSVGLAGVEAETQYF
CDR3 length: 15; J gene: TRBJ2-5; clone size: -; D gene: TRBD2; V gene: TRBV5-4; CDR3 DNA: TGTGCCAGCAGCTTGCCTGGACTAGACCAAGAGACCCAGTACTTC; CDR3 protein: CASSLPGLDQETQYF
CDR3 length: 15; J gene: TRBJ2-1; clone size: few; D gene: TRBD2; V gene: TRBV7-7; CDR3 DNA: TGTGCTAGCAGCTTCGGGCTAGCGGGAAACAATGAGCAGTTCTTC; CDR3 protein: CASSFGLAGNNEQFF
CDR3 length: 15; J gene: TRBJ2-5; clone size: few; D gene: -; V gene: TRBV7-2; CDR3 DNA: TGTGCCAGCAGCCCACGAGGGTTGGGACAAGAGACCCAGTACTTC; CDR3 protein: CASSPRGLGQETQYF
CDR3 length: 16; J gene: TRBJ2-2; clone size: few; D gene: TRBD1; V gene: TRBV7-2; CDR3 DNA: TGTGCCAGCAGCTTCCAGACAGGGGTCTCGACCGGGGAGCTGTTTTTT; CDR3 protein: CASSFQTGVSTGELFF
CDR3 length: 11; J gene: TRBJ2-1; clone size: few; D gene: -; V gene: TRBV6-5; CDR3 DNA: TGTGCCAGCGGATCGGAGTTTGAGCAGTTCTTC; CDR3 protein: CASGSEFEQFF
CDR3 length: 20; J gene: TRBJ2-7; clone size: -; D gene: TRBD2; V gene: TRBV4-1; CDR3 DNA: TGCGCCAGCAGCCAAGATGGGGGTGAGTGGTCGAGCGGGAATCTTTACGAGCAGTACTTC; CDR3 protein: CASSQDGGEWSSGNLYEQYF
CDR3 length: 13; J gene: TRBJ2-7; clone size: few; D gene: TRBD1; V gene: TRBV27; CDR3 DNA: TGTGCCAGCAGTCAGGACAGGGTGCGGGAGCAGTACTTC; CDR3 protein: CASSQDRVREQYF
CDR3 length: 14; J gene: TRBJ2-6; clone size: -; D gene: -; V gene: TRBV30; CDR3 DNA: TGTGCCTGGAATCAGGGCTCTGGGGCCAACGTCCTGACTTTC; CDR3 protein: CAWNQGSGANVLTF
CDR3 length: 14; J gene: TRBJ1-1; clone size: -; D gene: TRBD1; V gene: TRBV29-1; CDR3 DNA: TGCAGCGTTGAGAGACAGGGGTGGGACACTGAAGCTTTCTTT; CDR3 protein: CSVERQGWDTEAFF
CDR3 length: 15; J gene: TRBJ2-3; clone size: -; D gene: -; V gene: TRBV5-1; CDR3 DNA: TGCGCCAGCAGCTTCGGCGGAATCAACGCGGATACGCAGTATTTT; CDR3 protein: CASSFGGINADTQYF
CDR3 length: 14; J gene: TRBJ2-1; clone size: -; D gene: TRBD2; V gene: TRBV29-1; CDR3 DNA: TGCAGCGTTGAGCGTGCGGGAGCCCACAATGAGCAGTTCTTC; CDR3 protein: CSVERAGAHNEQFF
CDR3 length: 14; J gene: TRBJ2-5; clone size: -; D gene: -; V gene: TRBV11-2; CDR3 DNA: TGTGCCAGCAGCTTAGTGTCCCTCCAAGAGACCCAGTACTTC; CDR3 protein: CASSLVSLQETQYF
CDR3 length: 14; J gene: TRBJ1-1; clone size: few; D gene: -; V gene: TRBV7-9; CDR3 DNA: TGTGCCAGCAGCTTAATGGACAGTAACACTGAAGCTTTCTTT; CDR3 protein: CASSLMDSNTEAFF
CDR3 length: 14; J gene: TRBJ2-1; clone size: few; D gene: TRBD2; V gene: TRBV6-4; CDR3 DNA: TGTGCCAGCAGTGTAGCGGGAGGGCCGAATGAGCAGTTCTTC; CDR3 protein: CASSVAGGPNEQFF
CDR3 length: 11; J gene: TRBJ2-7; clone size: -; D gene: TRBD2; V gene: TRBV29-1; CDR3 DNA: TGCAGCGGGCTAGCGGGATTCGAGCAGTACTTC; CDR3 protein: CSGLAGFEQYF
CDR3 length: 15; J gene: TRBJ2-2; clone size: few; D gene: TRBD1; V gene: TRBV30; CDR3 DNA: TGTGCCTGGAGTATTGACAGGGTTTTTACCGGGGAGCTGTTTTTT; CDR3 protein: CAWSIDRVFTGELFF
CDR3 length: 13; J gene: TRBJ2-5; clone size: -; D gene: -; V gene: TRBV18; CDR3 DNA: TGTGCCAGCTCACCACCATCGGGGGAGACCCAGTACTTC; CDR3 protein: CASSPPSGETQYF
CDR3 length: 13; J gene: TRBJ2-2; clone size: few; D gene: TRBD2; V gene: TRBV7-3; CDR3 DNA: TGTGCCAGCAGCTCTAGCGGCACCGGGGAGCTGTTTTTT; CDR3 protein: CASSSSGTGELFF
CDR3 length: 15; J gene: TRBJ1-1; clone size: -; D gene: TRBD1; V gene: TRBV18; CDR3 DNA: TGTGCCAGCTCACCAGTCGAGACAGGGGACACTGAAGCTTTCTTT; CDR3 protein: CASSPVETGDTEAFF
CDR3 length: 14; J gene: TRBJ2-1; clone size: few; D gene: -; V gene: TRBV7-9; CDR3 DNA: TGTGCCAGCACACCGGGACAACTACACAATGAGCAGTTCTTC; CDR3 protein: CASTPGQLHNEQFF
CDR3 length: 15; J gene: TRBJ2-2; clone size: few; D gene: -; V gene: TRBV18; CDR3 DNA: TGTGCCAGCTCACCAACACATCTGAACACCGGGGAGCTGTTTTTT; CDR3 protein: CASSPTHLNTGELFF
CDR3 length: 15; J gene: TRBJ2-1; clone size: few; D gene: TRBD2; V gene: TRBV27; CDR3 DNA: TGTGCCAGCAGTTTAAGGCTAGCGGGCTTCAATGAGCAGTTCTTC; CDR3 protein: CASSLRLAGFNEQFF
CDR3 length: 15; J gene: TRBJ1-5; clone size: few; D gene: -; V gene: TRBV7-9; CDR3 DNA: TGTGCCAGCAGCAAAGACAGTACTGCGAATCAGCCCCAGCATTTT; CDR3 protein: CASSKDSTANQPQHF
CDR3 length: 14; J gene: TRBJ1-5; clone size: few; D gene: TRBD1; V gene: TRBV6-1; CDR3 DNA: TGTGCCAGCAGTGACTGGACAGGGAATCAGCCCCAGCATTTT; CDR3 protein: CASSDWTGNQPQHF
CDR3 length: 13; J gene: TRBJ2-7; clone size: -; D gene: TRBD2; V gene: TRBV29-1; CDR3 DNA: TGCAGCGTTCTGACTAGCGTCTCCTACGAGCAGTACTTC; CDR3 protein: CSVLTSVSYEQYF
CDR3 length: 13; J gene: TRBJ1-1; clone size: few; D gene: -; V gene: TRBV29-1; CDR3 DNA: TGCAGCGGCGTTAGACAGAAGAGCACTGAAGCTTTCTTT; CDR3 protein: CSGVRQKSTEAFF
CDR3 length: 13; J gene: TRBJ2-2; clone size: few; D gene: -; V gene: TRBV29-1; CDR3 DNA: TGCAGCGTTGAAGATGGGGGGACCGGGGAGCTGTTTTTT; CDR3 protein: CSVEDGGTGELFF
CDR3 length: 17; J gene: TRBJ2-1; clone size: -; D gene: TRBD2; V gene: TRBV4-2; CDR3 DNA: TGTGCCAGCAGCCTCGAGGGACTAGCTTTTTCATACAATGAGCAGTTCTTC; CDR3 protein: CASSLEGLAFSYNEQFF
CDR3 length: 15; J gene: TRBJ2-1; clone size: -; D gene: TRBD2; V gene: TRBV7-3; CDR3 DNA: TGTGCCAGCAGCTTAACTGCGGCGGGAGGGAATGAGCAGTTCTTC; CDR3 protein: CASSLTAAGGNEQFF
CDR3 length: 15; J gene: TRBJ2-1; clone size: few; D gene: -; V gene: TRBV11-3; CDR3 DNA: TGTGCCAGCAGCTTAGCGAGTTTAGAGTACAATGAGCAGTTCTTC; CDR3 protein: CASSLASLEYNEQFF
CDR3 length: 15; J gene: TRBJ2-1; clone size: few; D gene: -; V gene: TRBV5-1; CDR3 DNA: TGCGCCAGCAGCTTGGTTTTAACCGGGGGCAATGAGCAGTTCTTC; CDR3 protein: CASSLVLTGGNEQFF
CDR3 length: 16; J gene: TRBJ1-1; clone size: few; D gene: -; V gene: TRBV28; CDR3 DNA: TGTGCCAGCAGTTTAGGTAGTGGGCGCGGGGACACTGAAGCTTTCTTT; CDR3 protein: CASSLGSGRGDTEAFF
CDR3 length: 15; J gene: TRBJ2-3; clone size: -; D gene: -; V gene: TRBV7-9; CDR3 DNA: TGTGCCAGCAGCTTACAGGGCCTTACCACAGATACGCAGTATTTT; CDR3 protein: CASSLQGLTTDTQYF
CDR3 length: 11; J gene: TRBJ2-1; clone size: -; D gene: -; V gene: TRBV30; CDR3 DNA: TGTGCCTGGACCTTCTACAATGAGCAGTTCTTC; CDR3 protein: CAWTFYNEQFF
CDR3 length: 13; J gene: TRBJ1-3; clone size: few; D gene: -; V gene: TRBV30; CDR3 DNA: TGTGCCCGGGTGCCGAACTCTGGAAACACCATATATTTT; CDR3 protein: CARVPNSGNTIYF
CDR3 length: 13; J gene: TRBJ2-3; clone size: -; D gene: TRBD2; V gene: TRBV30; CDR3 DNA: TGTGCCTGGAGTGTGGGACTAGAAGATACGCAGTATTTT; CDR3 protein: CAWSVGLEDTQYF
CDR3 length: 13; J gene: TRBJ2-1; clone size: -; D gene: TRBD2; V gene: TRBV4-1; CDR3 DNA: TGCGCCAGCAGCCAAGGACTAGCGAATGAGCAGTTCTTC; CDR3 protein: CASSQGLANEQFF
CDR3 length: 13; J gene: TRBJ2-5; clone size: few; D gene: -; V gene: TRBV29-1; CDR3 DNA: TGCAGCGTCGGATCCAGGGTATCGGAGACCCAGTACTTC; CDR3 protein: CSVGSRVSETQYF
CDR3 length: 18; J gene: TRBJ2-7; clone size: -; D gene: TRBD2; V gene: TRBV10-3; CDR3 DNA: TGTGCCATCAGTGAGTCGACGGGACTAGCTCCCCACCTCTACGAGCAGTACTTC; CDR3 protein: CAISESTGLAPHLYEQYF
CDR3 length: 14; J gene: TRBJ2-3; clone size: -; D gene: -; V gene: TRBV2; CDR3 DNA: TGTGCCAGCAATATGGAGGGGAGCACAGATACGCAGTATTTT; CDR3 protein: CASNMEGSTDTQYF